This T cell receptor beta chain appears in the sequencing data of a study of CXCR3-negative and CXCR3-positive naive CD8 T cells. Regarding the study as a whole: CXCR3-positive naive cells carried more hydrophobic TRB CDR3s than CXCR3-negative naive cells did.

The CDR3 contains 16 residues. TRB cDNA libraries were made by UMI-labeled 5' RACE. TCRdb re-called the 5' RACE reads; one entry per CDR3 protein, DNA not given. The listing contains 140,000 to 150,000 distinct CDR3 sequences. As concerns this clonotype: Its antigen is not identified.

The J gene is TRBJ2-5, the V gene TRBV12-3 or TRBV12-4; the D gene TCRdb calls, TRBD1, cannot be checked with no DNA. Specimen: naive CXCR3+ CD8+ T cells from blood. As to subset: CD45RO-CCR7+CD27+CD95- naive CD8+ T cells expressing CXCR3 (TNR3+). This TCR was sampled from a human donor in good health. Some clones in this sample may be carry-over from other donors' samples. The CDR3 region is CASSTGLGNYRETQYF.